The rows below give T cell receptor beta chains drawn from one sample of a study of blood T cell repertoires in COVID-19. Clones were sequenced by immunoSEQ multiplex PCR, and TCRdb holds only the in-frame ones, with some missing. The sample includes some 300,000 clones, around nine tenths of them seen just once. Sequenced material: PBMCs or T cells enriched from blood (not recorded which). All receptors derive from a woman aged 25 to 39 who had recovered from COVID-19. Each CDR3 is given with its conserved first and last residue. The order of the fields is V gene, clone size, J gene, D gene, CDR3 DNA, CDR3 protein. A D gene is named only where the DNA matches it firmly. Not all rows give a size; the values are once, few, many and, for expanded clones, a class.

TRBV15	.	TRBJ2-1	TRBD2	TGTGCCACCAGCAGAGGAACTAGCGGACAATACAATGAGCAGTTCTTC	CATSRGTSGQYNEQFF
TRBV14	once	TRBJ2-7	.	TGTGCCAGCAGCCCCGTAATAGCCTACGAGCAGTACTTC	CASSPVIAYEQYF
TRBV5-4	.	TRBJ2-1	.	TGTGCCAGCAGCTTGCAGTTCTCCTACAATGAGCAGTTCTTC	CASSLQFSYNEQFF
TRBV7-9	.	TRBJ1-2	.	TGTGCCAGCAGCTATCGGCAGGCCTATGGCTACACCTTC	CASSYRQAYGYTF
TRBV2	.	TRBJ2-1	TRBD2	TGTGCCAGCAGTGATTTAGCCTCCCTAGCGGGAGGATTTCTTTCCTACAATGAGCAGTTCTTC	CASSDLASLAGGFLSYNEQFF
TRBV4-1	.	TRBJ2-3	TRBD1	TGCGCCAGCAGCCAGGGGACAGGGGATACGCAGTATTTT	CASSQGTGDTQYF
TRBV3-1/TRBV3-2	few	TRBJ1-5	.	TGTGCCAGCAGCCAAACGGATCAGCCCCAGCATTTT	CASSQTDQPQHF
TRBV6-5	.	TRBJ1-5	TRBD1	TGTGCCAGCAGTTATACAGGGGTCGGGCAGCCCCAGCATTTT	CASSYTGVGQPQHF
TRBV6-5	.	TRBJ1-2	TRBD1	TGTGCCAGCAGGGCGACAGGGATAAACTATGGCTACACCTTC	CASRATGINYGYTF
TRBV28	.	TRBJ1-4	.	TGTGCCAGCAGTTTAGTAGAGACTAATGAAAAACTGTTTTTT	CASSLVETNEKLFF
TRBV9	.	TRBJ1-1	.	TGTGCCAGCAGCGTAGTATCCAGGGCGAACACTGAAGCTTTCTTT	CASSVVSRANTEAFF
TRBV28	.	TRBJ2-7	.	TGTGCCAGCAGCCTTACCTACGAGCAGTACTTC	CASSLTYEQYF
TRBV28	.	TRBJ2-7	.	TGTGCCAGCAGTACACGACTGGATACCTACGAGCAGTACTTC	CASSTRLDTYEQYF
TRBV5-4	few	TRBJ2-7	.	TGTGCCAGCAGCTTGGACCGACACTCCTACGAGCAGTACTTC	CASSLDRHSYEQYF
TRBV14	.	TRBJ2-3	.	TGTGCCAGCAGCCAACATACCCAGGTTTACACAGATACGCAGTATTTT	CASSQHTQVYTDTQYF
TRBV5-1	.	TRBJ2-5	.	TGCGCCAGCAGCCCGACGGGAAGGGTCCAAGAGACCCAGTACTTC	CASSPTGRVQETQYF
TRBV11-2	.	TRBJ1-2	.	TGTGCCAGCAGTTCAGGGGAGGGTCTATTAGGCTACACCTTC	CASSSGEGLLGYTF
TRBV19	.	TRBJ1-2	.	TGTGCCAGTATCCCCTCGGGGGGTTATTCCTATGGCTACACCTTC	CASIPSGGYSYGYTF
TRBV2	.	TRBJ2-7	.	TGTGCCAGCAGATCATCCACAGGGTTCCAAGACTACGAGCAGTACTTC	CASRSSTGFQDYEQYF
TRBV12-5	few	TRBJ2-7	.	TGTGCTAGTGGTTTGGTACGTTTCACCTCTAAAACCTACGAGCAGTACTTC	CASGLVRFTSKTYEQYF
TRBV7-2	.	TRBJ1-2	TRBD1	TGTGCCAGCAGCTTAAATCAGGGGGCGGATAACTATGGCTACACCTTC	CASSLNQGADNYGYTF
TRBV30	.	TRBJ1-5	.	TGTGCCTGGTCCTATACAGGGAATCAGCCCCAGCATTTT	CAWSYTGNQPQHF
TRBV7-2	.	TRBJ1-2	.	TGTGCCAGCAGCTTAATGCGGGAATCGGGGGGCTACACCTTC	CASSLMRESGGYTF
TRBV6-5	.	TRBJ1-2	.	TGTGCCAGCAGTTACTCGTGGAGCCCCAGTGGCTACACCTTC	CASSYSWSPSGYTF
TRBV14	.	TRBJ1-1	TRBD1	TGTGCCAGCAGCCAGACAGGGTTCAGTCGGGCTTTCTTT	CASSQTGFSRAFF
TRBV19	.	TRBJ2-1	TRBD2	TGTGCCAGTATCATTAGCGGGAGGGCCGGGGATGAGCAGTTCTTC	CASIISGRAGDEQFF
TRBV30	.	TRBJ2-6	.	TGTGCCCGGAGTACAGGGAGCTCTGGGGCCAACGTCCTGACTTTC	CARSTGSSGANVLTF
TRBV7-9	.	TRBJ2-3	TRBD2	TGTGCCAGCAGCTTCCATCTAGCGGGGGCCACAGATACGCAGTATTTT	CASSFHLAGATDTQYF
TRBV5-6	.	TRBJ1-3	.	TGTGCCAGCAGCTTGGACGGCTCTGGAAACACCATATATTTT	CASSLDGSGNTIYF
TRBV30	.	TRBJ1-2	.	TGTGCCTGGAGTGTACGCGTCGTAGGGGTCGACGGCTACACCTTC	CAWSVRVVGVDGYTF
TRBV7-9	.	TRBJ1-5	.	TGTGCCAGCAGCCACAGGGAAAATCAGCCCCAGCATTTT	CASSHRENQPQHF
TRBV28	.	TRBJ2-7	.	TGTGCCAGCAGTTTGGAGGGTTTCGAGCAGTACTTC	CASSLEGFEQYF
TRBV5-1	.	TRBJ1-1	TRBD1	TGCGCCAGCAGCTTATATAGGACAGGGGCGTATAACACTGAAGCTTTCTTT	CASSLYRTGAYNTEAFF
TRBV13	.	TRBJ2-3	.	TGTGCCAGCAGCTTCTGGGGCGAAGATACGCAGTATTTT	CASSFWGEDTQYF
TRBV7-7	.	TRBJ2-3	TRBD2	TGTGCTAGCAGCTCGCTAGCGGGAAGGCCAGATACGCAGTATTTT	CASSSLAGRPDTQYF
TRBV19	.	TRBJ1-5	.	TGTGCCAGTAGTAACACGGGGGGCAATCAGCCCCAGCATTTT	CASSNTGGNQPQHF
TRBV10-1	few	TRBJ2-7	.	TGCGCCAGCAGTGACTTTGGTGCGGGGGAGCAGTACTTC	CASSDFGAGEQYF